This T cell receptor beta chain comes out of a study of T cells after yellow fever vaccination. Whole-study results and caveats: Researchers report a weaker secondary response that nonetheless peaked faster, day 5 versus 15. FACS-sorted repertoires might harbor abundant contaminating clonotypes from the bulk population. The study re-detected most primary-vaccination clones after the booster (96% CD4, roughly 88% CD8).

Germline V gene data show CDR1 as DFQATT and CDR2 as SNEGSKA (reference sequence). V lost 3 bases and J 6 bases, leaving 9 bases between the germline ends. CDR3 length: 12 residues. TCRdb reprocessed the 5' RACE reads via MiXCR and lists one record per CDR3 protein. The table has roughly 320,000 distinct CDR3 sequences, over 8.5% seen once. This clonotype was seen a few times. The target antigen is unknown. The material was CD4+ T cells sorted from PBMCs, obtained 45 days after the yellow fever booster vaccination. This TCR was sampled from a man in his late teens or twenties who received the YFV17D yellow fever vaccine. This chain links TRBV20-1 with TRBJ1-5, with D unclear. The CDR3 DNA is TGCAGTGCTAGTGTCATTTTTCAGCCCCAGCATTTT. It encodes CSASVIFQPQHF.